This TCR beta chain was identified during a study of control samples from healthy donors and cancer patients. Trimming removed 1 base from V and 9 bases from J, with 9 bases in between. This CDR3 comprises 12 residues. CDR1 SNHLY and CDR2 FYNNEI come from the germline V gene. Only in-frame clones appear in the TCRdb table, and some are missing; sequencing was by immunoSEQ multiplex PCR. The sample lists over 25,000 clones, 70% to 90% seen once, with about 4.3% in the top ten. The sample comprised formalin-fixed, paraffin-embedded tissue. This chain links TRBV2 with TRBJ2-5; D remains ambiguous. The source is a female donor with melanoma. The CDR3 sequence is CASSEGREAQYF. DNA of the CDR3: TGTGCCAGCAGTGAAGGACGTGAGGCCCAGTACTTC.